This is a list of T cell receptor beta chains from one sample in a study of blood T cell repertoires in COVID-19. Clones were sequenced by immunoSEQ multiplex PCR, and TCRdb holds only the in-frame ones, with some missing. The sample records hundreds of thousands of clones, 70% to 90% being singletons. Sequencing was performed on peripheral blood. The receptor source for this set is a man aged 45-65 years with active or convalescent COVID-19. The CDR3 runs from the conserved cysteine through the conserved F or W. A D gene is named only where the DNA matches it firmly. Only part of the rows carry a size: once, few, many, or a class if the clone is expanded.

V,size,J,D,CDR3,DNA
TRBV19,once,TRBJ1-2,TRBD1,CASSEGTGGRGYGYTF,TGTGCCAGTAGTGAGGGGACAGGGGGCCGGGGCTATGGCTACACCTTC
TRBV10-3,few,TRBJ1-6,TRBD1,CAISSTGGGSPLHF,TGTGCCATCAGTTCCACAGGGGGGGGGTCACCCCTCCACTTT
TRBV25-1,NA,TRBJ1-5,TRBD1,CASSASGGGNQPQHF,TGTGCCAGCAGTGCTTCAGGGGGAGGCAATCAGCCCCAGCATTTT
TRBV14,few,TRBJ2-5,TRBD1,CASSPGQGETQYF,TGTGCCAGCAGCCCCGGACAGGGGGAGACCCAGTACTTC
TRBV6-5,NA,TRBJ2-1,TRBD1,CASSYGTGSYNEQFF,TGTGCCAGCAGTTACGGGACAGGAAGTTACAATGAGCAGTTCTTC
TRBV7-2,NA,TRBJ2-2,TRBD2,CASSLAPTSGRAGGELFF,TGTGCCAGCAGCTTAGCCCCGACTAGCGGGAGGGCCGGCGGGGAGCTGTTTTTT
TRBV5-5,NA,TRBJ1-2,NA,CASSLGGSYGYTF,TGTGCCAGCAGCTTGGGCGGATCCTATGGCTACACCTTC
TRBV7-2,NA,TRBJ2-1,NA,CASSLAMAGAGHEQFF,TGTGCCAGCAGCTTAGCGATGGCGGGGGCCGGTCATGAGCAGTTCTTC
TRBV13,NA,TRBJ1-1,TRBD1,CASSPTDREIPNTEAFF,TGTGCCAGCAGTCCTACTGACAGGGAGATACCGAACACTGAAGCTTTCTTT
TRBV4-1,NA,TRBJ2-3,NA,CASSQEGAATDTQYF,TGCGCCAGCAGCCAAGAAGGGGCAGCAACAGATACGCAGTATTTT
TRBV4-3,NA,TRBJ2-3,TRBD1,CASSQGTGRTDTQYF,TGCGCCAGCAGCCAAGGGACAGGCCGCACAGATACGCAGTATTTT
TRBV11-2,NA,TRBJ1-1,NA,CASSLVQDTEAFF,TGTGCCAGCAGCTTAGTCCAGGACACTGAAGCTTTCTTT
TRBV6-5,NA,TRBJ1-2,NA,CASNLNLGYTF,TGTGCCAGCAACTTGAACCTCGGCTACACCTTC
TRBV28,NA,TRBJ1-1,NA,CASSFQSIPPAFF,TGTGCCAGCAGTTTCCAGTCCATCCCCCCAGCTTTCTTT
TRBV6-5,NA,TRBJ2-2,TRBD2,CATKAREVNTGELFF,TGTGCCACCAAAGCCCGGGAGGTTAACACCGGGGAGCTGTTTTTT
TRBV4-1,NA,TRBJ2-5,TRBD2,CASSQNGIAGEETQYF,TGCGCCAGCAGCCAAAACGGGATAGCGGGAGAGGAGACCCAGTACTTC
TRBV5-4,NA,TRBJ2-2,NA,CASSLRTVNTGELFF,TGTGCCAGCAGCTTAAGGACAGTGAACACCGGGGAGCTGTTTTTT
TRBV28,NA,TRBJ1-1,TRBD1,CASSREWTGNTEAFF,TGTGCCAGCAGTCGAGAATGGACAGGAAACACTGAAGCTTTCTTT
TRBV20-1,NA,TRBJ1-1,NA,CSARVSEAFF,TGCAGTGCCCGGGTTTCTGAAGCTTTCTTT
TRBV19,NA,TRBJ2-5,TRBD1,CASSLTGTETQYF,TGTGCCAGTAGTCTGACAGGGACGGAGACCCAGTACTTC
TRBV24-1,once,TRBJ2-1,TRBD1,CATSGGTGWVNEQFF,TGTGCCACCAGTGGGGGGACAGGGTGGGTCAATGAGCAGTTCTTC
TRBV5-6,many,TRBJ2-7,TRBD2,CASSELAGVGYEQYF,TGTGCCAGCAGTGAACTAGCGGGAGTGGGTTACGAGCAGTACTTC
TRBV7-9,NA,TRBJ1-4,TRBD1,CASSLVLDRDSEKLFF,TGTGCCAGCAGCTTAGTCTTGGACAGGGATTCCGAAAAACTGTTTTTT
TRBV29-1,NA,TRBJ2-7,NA,CSVLRTSSYEQYF,TGCAGCGTTCTAAGAACCTCCTCCTACGAGCAGTACTTC
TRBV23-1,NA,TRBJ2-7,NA,CASSQPIAGQGGQYF,TGCGCCAGCAGTCAACCAATCGCGGGGCAGGGAGGGCAGTACTTC
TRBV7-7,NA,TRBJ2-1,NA,CASSPLVLAQKGNEQFF,TGTGCTAGCAGCCCCCTCGTTCTAGCTCAGAAGGGCAATGAGCAGTTCTTC
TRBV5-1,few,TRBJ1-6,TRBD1,CASSPRQGDSPLHF,TGCGCCAGCAGCCCTCGACAGGGAGATTCACCCCTCCACTTT
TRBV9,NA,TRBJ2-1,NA,CASSVVGQPYNEQFF,TGTGCCAGCAGCGTAGTCGGACAGCCTTACAATGAGCAGTTCTTC
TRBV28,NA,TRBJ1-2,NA,CASCTGTQGYGYTF,TGTGCCAGCTGTACCGGGACCCAGGGGTATGGCTACACCTTC
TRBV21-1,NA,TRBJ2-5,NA,CASSSQDRGRGETQYF,TGTGCCAGCTCGAGCCAGGACAGGGGGCGCGGAGAGACCCAGTACTTC
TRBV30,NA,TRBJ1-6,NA,CAWVGADNSPLHF,TGTGCCTGGGTAGGGGCCGATAATTCACCCCTCCACTTT
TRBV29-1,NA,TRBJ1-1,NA,CSVDKGYTEAFF,TGCAGCGTTGATAAGGGGTACACTGAAGCTTTCTTT
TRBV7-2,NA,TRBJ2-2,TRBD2,CASSLLLAGEHGELFF,TGTGCCAGCAGCTTACTGCTAGCGGGAGAACACGGGGAGCTGTTTTTT
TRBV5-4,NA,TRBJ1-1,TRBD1,CASSPGQGLTTEAFF,TGTGCCAGCAGCCCGGGACAGGGACTGACCACTGAAGCTTTCTTT
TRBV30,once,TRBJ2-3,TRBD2,CAWSLGASGNTDTQYF,TGTGCCTGGAGCCTCGGGGCTAGCGGGAACACAGATACGCAGTATTTT
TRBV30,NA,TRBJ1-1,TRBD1,CAWGDRDDTEAFF,TGTGCCTGGGGGGACAGGGATGACACTGAAGCTTTCTTT
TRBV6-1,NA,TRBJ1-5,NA,CASSELLRQPQHF,TGTGCCAGCAGTGAACTACTACGTCAGCCCCAGCATTTT
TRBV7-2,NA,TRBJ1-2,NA,CASSLGTLNNYGYTF,TGTGCCAGCAGCTTGGGGACATTGAATAACTATGGCTACACCTTC
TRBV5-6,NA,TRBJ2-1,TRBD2,CASRGSGGRSYNEQFF,TGTGCCAGCAGAGGTTCGGGGGGTCGGTCCTACAATGAGCAGTTCTTC